Described below is a single T cell receptor beta chain sequence and its context. Its recognized antigen is unknown. Base quality data are lacking; no much larger clone is found one base away. CDR1 and CDR2 are read off the germline V gene as KGHSH and LQKENI. The trim is 6 bases for V and 7 bases for J, with a gap of 12 bases between the germline ends. Including the terminal cysteine and phenylalanine, the CDR3 comprises 12 residues. Kept here is only the CDR3 DNA, which spans 36 bases and is read in frame from base 1. TCRbeta CDR3 regions were amplified from genomic DNA using the immunoSEQ Assay, a bias-controlled multiplex PCR. The original methods were these. Within the assay, amplification of reference gene primers was used to estimate how many nucleated cells each sample contained. To quantify the absolute abundance of each unique TCRbeta CDR3 rearrangement, sequence reads were collapsed and filtered. For each sample, productive Simpson clonality was calculated as the square root of Simpson's diversity index over productive rearrangements. TCRdb limited this immuneACCESS table to in-frame rearrangements with V and J called. A share of clones is missing; checked studies link under half to unresolved V genes, and the rest is unexplained. The V and J calls and clone size were taken over from that table, and D and trimming were inferred from the DNA. This sample has approximately 380,000 clones in its table, and more than 85% of those were observed once. Together, the top ten hold just over 0.85% of the sample.

Enrolling through a virtual design, the prospective study's participants ranged in age from roughly 18 to 95 years and lived across more than 20 United States geographic areas. Cohort assignment in the prospective study relied on participant-reported clinical history from a screening survey and a study questionnaire. Exposed participants were defined as having been in contact with someone with a PCR-confirmed or clinician-diagnosed COVID-19 case within 2 weeks of study entry. In the prospective study, whole blood, serum and a nasopharyngeal or oropharyngeal swab were collected from each participant by mobile phlebotomists. Prospective study participants could optionally give additional blood draws and questionnaires over an approximately two-month period. Before DNA extraction, blood samples from the prospective study were shipped at room temperature or frozen. The record originates from a study of blood T cell repertoires in COVID-19 (dated by TCRdb to the early 2020s). Context from the whole study: Samples from collaborators originated in the United States, Italy and Spain and spanned both the acute and convalescent phases of COVID-19. Nearly every sample came with metadata listing a de-identified subject ID, COVID-19 status, age in years and sex. The material from the prospective study consisted of cDNA or gDNA derived from T cells, B-cell-depleted T cells, or PBMCs. The samples were drawn from two sources: the first 160 participants of the ongoing ImmuneRACE study, and 1,254 subjects contributed by 6 global collaborators. Where HLA class I and class II types were available, the types were taken from metadata supplied by the sample provider, not from assay-based typing. A freely available public database, intended as a resource for researchers studying the immune response to SARS-CoV-2, is where the repertoires were released. Subjects who had been exposed to COVID-19, were actively infected with it, or had recovered from it provided the deeply sampled blood TCRbeta repertoires that made up the dataset.

The study at large found these results: Clinical and demographic metadata were provided uncurated, with the amount varying by source and participant.

This clonotype was sampled from a woman aged 40 to 50 who had been exposed to COVID-19. Recombination connected TRBV18 to TRBJ1-1; too little of a D gene remains to name it. Sequencing was done on a sample of PBMCs or T cells enriched from blood (not recorded which). Read as DNA, the sequence is TGTGCCAGCTCTGTCCTTACAGATGAAGCTTTCTTT. This yields the protein CASSVLTDEAFF. Extended through the reference TRBV18 and TRBJ1-1 proteins, this CDR3 yields the full variable domain: NAGVMQNPRHLVRRRGQEARLRCSPMKGHSHVYWYRQLPEEGLKFMVYLQKENIIDESGMPKERFSAEFPKEGPSILRIQQVVRGDSAAYFCASSVLTDEAFFGQGTRLTVV.